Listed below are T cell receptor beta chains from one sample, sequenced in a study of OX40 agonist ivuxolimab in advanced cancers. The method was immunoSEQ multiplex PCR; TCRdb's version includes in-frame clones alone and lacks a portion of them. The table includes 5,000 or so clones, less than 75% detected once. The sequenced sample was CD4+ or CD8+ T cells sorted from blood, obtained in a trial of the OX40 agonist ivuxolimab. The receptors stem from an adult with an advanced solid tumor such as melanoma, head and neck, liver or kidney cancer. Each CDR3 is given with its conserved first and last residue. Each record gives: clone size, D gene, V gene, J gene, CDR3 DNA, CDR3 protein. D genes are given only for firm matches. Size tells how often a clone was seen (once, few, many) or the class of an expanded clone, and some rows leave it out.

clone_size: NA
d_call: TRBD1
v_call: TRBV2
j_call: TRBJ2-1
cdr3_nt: TGTGCCAGCAGGGGACAGGCCTCCTACAATGAGCAGTTCTTC
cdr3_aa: CASRGQASYNEQFF

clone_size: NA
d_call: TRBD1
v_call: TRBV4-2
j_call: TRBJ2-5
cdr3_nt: TGTGCCAGCAGCCAGGGGACAGGGGGAGAGACCCAGTACTTC
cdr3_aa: CASSQGTGGETQYF

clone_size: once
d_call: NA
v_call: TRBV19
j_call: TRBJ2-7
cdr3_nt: TGTGCCAGTAGCCCCGGACCCCGGGCCGAGCAGTACTTC
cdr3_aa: CASSPGPRAEQYF

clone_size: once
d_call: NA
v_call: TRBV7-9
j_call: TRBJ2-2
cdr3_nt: TGTGCCAGCAGCTTAGCGGGCGGATCGAACACCGGGGAGCTGTTTTTT
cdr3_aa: CASSLAGGSNTGELFF

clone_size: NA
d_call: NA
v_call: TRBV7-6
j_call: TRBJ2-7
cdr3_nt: TGTGCCAGCAGCCCCAGGGGGCGGGGGGCCTACGAGCAGTACTTC
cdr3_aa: CASSPRGRGAYEQYF

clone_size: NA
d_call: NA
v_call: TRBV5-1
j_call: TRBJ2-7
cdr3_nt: TGCGCCAGCAGCTTGTCTGGACAGTTCTACGAGCAGTACTTC
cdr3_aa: CASSLSGQFYEQYF

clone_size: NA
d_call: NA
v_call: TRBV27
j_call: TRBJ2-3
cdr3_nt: TGTGCCAGCAGTTTATTCCTAGGGTCTGGGGATACGCAGTATTTT
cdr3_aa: CASSLFLGSGDTQYF

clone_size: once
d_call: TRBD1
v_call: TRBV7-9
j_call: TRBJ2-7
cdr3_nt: TGTGCCAGCAGCAAGCCGGGACAGGGATTCGAGCAGTACTTC
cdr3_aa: CASSKPGQGFEQYF

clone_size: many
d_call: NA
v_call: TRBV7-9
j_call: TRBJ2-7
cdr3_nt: TGTGCCAGCAGCTTAGCACCTTCCGAGCAGTACTTC
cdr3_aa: CASSLAPSEQYF

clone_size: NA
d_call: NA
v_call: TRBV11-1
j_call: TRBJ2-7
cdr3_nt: TGTGCCAGCAGCTTAGTACATCCCGAGCAGTACTTC
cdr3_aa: CASSLVHPEQYF

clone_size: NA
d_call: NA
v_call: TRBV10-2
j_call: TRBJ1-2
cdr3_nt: TGCGCCAGCAGTGATCAGGGCGATGGCTACACCTTC
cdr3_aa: CASSDQGDGYTF

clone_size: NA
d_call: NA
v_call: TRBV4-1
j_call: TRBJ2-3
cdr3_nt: TGCGCCAGCAGCCTGACCGGGACACCTAACACAGATACGCAGTATTTT
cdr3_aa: CASSLTGTPNTDTQYF

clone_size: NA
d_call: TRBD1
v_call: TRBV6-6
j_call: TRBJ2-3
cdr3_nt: TGTGCCAGCAGTTACTCGGGGCAGGGGGCTAGAGATACGCAGTATTTT
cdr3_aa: CASSYSGQGARDTQYF

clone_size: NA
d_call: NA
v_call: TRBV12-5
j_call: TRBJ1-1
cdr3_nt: TGTGCTAGTGGTTTGGCAGTGAACACTGAAGCTTTCTTT
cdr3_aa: CASGLAVNTEAFF

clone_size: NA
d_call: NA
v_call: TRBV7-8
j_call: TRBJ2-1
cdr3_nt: TGTGCCAGCAGCTTACTCACACCGGACAATGAGCAGTTCTTC
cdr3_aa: CASSLLTPDNEQFF

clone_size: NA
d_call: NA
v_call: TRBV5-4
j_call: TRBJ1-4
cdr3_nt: TGTGCCAGCAGCTCCGACGTAATCGGAGAAAAACTGTTTTTT
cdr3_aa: CASSSDVIGEKLFF

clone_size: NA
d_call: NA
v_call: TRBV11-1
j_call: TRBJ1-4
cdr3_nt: TGTGCCAGCAGCCCCGGGGACGGAGGAAATGAAAAACTGTTTTTT
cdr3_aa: CASSPGDGGNEKLFF

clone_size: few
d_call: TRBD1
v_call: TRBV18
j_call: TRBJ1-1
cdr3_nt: TGTGCCAGCCTACGCGCGGACAGGGGTCTGAACACTGAAGCTTTCTTT
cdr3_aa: CASLRADRGLNTEAFF

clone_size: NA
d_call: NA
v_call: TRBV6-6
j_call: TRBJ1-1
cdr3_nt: TGTGCCAGCAAAGGCGGCATGAACACTGAAGCTTTCTTT
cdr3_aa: CASKGGMNTEAFF

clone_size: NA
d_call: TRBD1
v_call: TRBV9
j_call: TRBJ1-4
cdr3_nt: TGTGCCAGCAGCGTAGAACAGGGGGCGCGAGGGCTGTTTTTT
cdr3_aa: CASSVEQGARGLFF

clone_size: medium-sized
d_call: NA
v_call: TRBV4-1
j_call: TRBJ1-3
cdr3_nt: TGCGCCAGCAGTACAGGAACCTCTGGAAACACCATATATTTT
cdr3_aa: CASSTGTSGNTIYF

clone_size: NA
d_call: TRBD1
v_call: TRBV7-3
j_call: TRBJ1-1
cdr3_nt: TGTGCCAGCAGCTATGCAGGGGGAAGTAAGGCTTTCTTT
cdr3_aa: CASSYAGGSKAFF

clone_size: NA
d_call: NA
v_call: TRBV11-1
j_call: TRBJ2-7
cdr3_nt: TGTGCCAGCAGCTTAGAAACCAGGTCCTACGAGCAGTACTTC
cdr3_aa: CASSLETRSYEQYF